What follows is one T cell receptor beta chain and its context. As yet, its antigen is unknown. The data were taken from a study of beta chain features in type 1 diabetes. Since all of the isolated RNA was reverse transcribed, expressed TCRB transcripts were what got sequenced. Measured with immunoSEQ multiplex PCR; TCRdb has only the in-frame clones, and not every one. The table has some 44,000 clones, about 50% seen once. Trimming took 0 bases from V and 0 from J; bases not matched to a gene: 12. This CDR3 region has 19 residues. Germline V CDR1 and CDR2: LGHNA, YSLEER. Findings and limits, study-wide: For patients and controls alike, PCR might favor shorter templates to the same degree. It was not settled here whether HLA type affects TCRB rearrangement. There was a possibility that cDNA sequencing over-represented cells with high TCR expression.

This clonotype was sampled from a woman aged 25 to 39 in good health. The chain is built from TRBV4-3 and TRBJ2-3; 7 bases line up with TRBD2. Material for sequencing was stem cell memory CD4+ T cells from blood. The CDR3 coding sequence is TGCGCCAGCAGCCAAGAATGGGGCTACCAGCGGGGAAGCACAGATACGCAGTATTTT. Translation: CASSQEWGYQRGSTDTQYF.